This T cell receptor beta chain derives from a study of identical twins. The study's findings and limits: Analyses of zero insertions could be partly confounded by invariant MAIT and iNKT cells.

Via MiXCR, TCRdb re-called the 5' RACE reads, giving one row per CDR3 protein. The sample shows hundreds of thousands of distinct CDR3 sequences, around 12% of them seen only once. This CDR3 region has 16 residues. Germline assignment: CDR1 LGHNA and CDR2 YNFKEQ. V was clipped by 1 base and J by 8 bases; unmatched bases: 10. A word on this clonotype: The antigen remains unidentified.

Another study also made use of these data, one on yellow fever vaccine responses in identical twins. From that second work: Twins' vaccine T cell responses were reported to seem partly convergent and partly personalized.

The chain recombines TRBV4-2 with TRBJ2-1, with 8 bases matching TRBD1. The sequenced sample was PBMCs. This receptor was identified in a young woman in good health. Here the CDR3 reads CASSQGESTGADEQFF. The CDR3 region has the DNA TGTGCCAGCAGCCAAGGTGAATCGACAGGGGCCGATGAGCAGTTCTTC.